These 15 T cell receptor beta chains came from one sample sequenced in a study of response to subunit inactivated influenza vaccine. TCRdb re-derived calls from the RT-PCR reads in MiXCR, one entry per CDR3 protein. The table has roughly 500,000 distinct CDR3 sequences, approximately 15% seen once. This sample comprised CD4+ T cells sorted from PBMCs, obtained about 24 months after vaccination. All receptors derive from a man aged 45 to 70 who received an inactivated influenza vaccine.

This clonotype was observed at least ten times. The chain combines TRBV5-1 with TRBJ1-1, with TRBD1 as a possible D gene (6 bases). The ends were cut back, 5 bases at V and 2 bases at J, with 13 bases in the middle. This CDR3 has 14 residues. Germline CDR1 SGHRS, CDR2 YFSETQ. The CDR3 DNA reads as TGCGCCAGCAGACAGGGCTATAGAAACACTGAAGCTTTCTTT. Protein product: CASRQGYRNTEAFF.

The sample holds a few counts of this clonotype. The rearrangement joins TRBV7-2 to TRBJ1-6; D is unclear. The CDR3 length is 13 residues. Looked up from germline, CDR1 is SGHTA and CDR2 is FQGNSA. Trimming cost V 5 bases and J 9 bases, with 11 bases left between them. This CDR3 reads CASSPALGSPLHF. The CDR3 bases are TGTGCCAGCAGCCCCGCCCTTGGTTCACCCCTCCACTTT.

V gene TRBV3-1 combines with J gene TRBJ2-7, with 10 nucleotides matching TRBD2. This CDR3 has 15 residues. V lost 1 base, J lost 2 bases, and 2 bases stayed unmatched. Germline V gene lookup returns CDR1 LGHDT and CDR2 YNNKEL (reference sequence). The CDR3 DNA follows: TGTGCCAGCAGCCAAGTCGGACTAGCGGCCTACGAGCAGTACTTC. Its protein product is CASSQVGLAAYEQYF.

This clonotype showed up many times. This rearrangement joins TRBV7-2 to TRBJ1-1, with a possible D match to TRBD1 (5 bases). The germline CDR1 and CDR2 sequences are SGHTA and FQGNSA. The CDR3 covers 16 residues. V was trimmed by 4 bases and J by 6 bases, leaving 21 bases between them. The CDR3 nucleotides read TGTGCCAGCAGCTCCGCAGGGCTCCCCTCGGGGCCTGAAGCTTTCTTT. Translating it yields CASSSAGLPSGPEAFF.

The J gene is TRBJ2-1, the V gene TRBV20-1, with 13 bases matching TRBD2. Unmatched junction bases numbered 7, after V lost 0 bases and J lost 2 bases. The CDR3 is made up of 18 amino acids. CDR1 and CDR2 (germline): DFQATT, SNEGSKA (reference sequence). The CDR3 sequence: CSARDLGLAGAPYNEQFF. The CDR3 nucleotides read TGCAGTGCTAGAGATTTAGGACTAGCGGGAGCCCCCTACAATGAGCAGTTCTTC.

This clonotype was seen once. In DNA form, the CDR3 reads TGTGCCAGCAGCGACCACCCGGGACAGGACTACAATGAGCAGTTCTTC. Residues: CASSDHPGQDYNEQFF. The chain recombines TRBV7-9 with TRBJ2-1; TRBD1 matches 8 bases. CDR3 length: 16 residues. J lost 3 bases, V lost 5 bases, and 9 bases had no gene match. CDR1 is SEHNR, CDR2 FQNEAQ, per germline (reference sequence). Drawing the rest from reference TRBV7-9 and TRBJ2-1, the complete variable domain is DTGVSQNPRHKITKRGQNVTFRCDPISEHNRLYWYRQTLGQGPEFLTYFQNEAQLEKSRLLSDRFSAERPKGSFSTLEIQRTEQGDSAMYLCASSDHPGQDYNEQFFGPGTRLTVL.

This clonotype came up a few times. The gene calls are TRBV11-2 and TRBJ2-1; possible D gene TRBD2, 6 bases. Germline values: CDR1 SGHAT, CDR2 FQNNGV. This CDR3 has 18 residues. Trimming removed 5 bases from V and 2 bases from J, with 22 bases in between. DNA of the CDR3: TGTGCCAGCAGCCCGGGACTGTCCCGGGATTTGGCCTACAATGAGCAGTTCTTC. This codes for CASSPGLSRDLAYNEQFF.

In this sample, this clonotype turned up many times. The chain is built from TRBV20-1 and TRBJ2-1, with TRBD2 matching 11 bases. The CDR3 runs 16 residues. Looked up from germline, CDR1 is DFQATT and CDR2 is SNEGSKA (reference sequence). The J segment lost 9 bases and the V segment lost 0 bases, leaving 10 bases of the junction unmatched. For the CDR3, the DNA is TGCAGTGCTAGAGATCTAGGGCGGCTAGCGGGGGGTGAGCAGTTCTTC. It encodes CSARDLGRLAGGEQFF.

This clonotype was seen ten or more times. The chain is built from TRBV24-1 and TRBJ2-1; either TRBD1 or TRBD2 may supply D (5 bases each). CDR3 length: 15 amino acids. V was clipped by 3 bases and J by 5 bases, with 13 bases between them. The germline V gene encodes CDR1 KGHDR and CDR2 SFDVKD. The CDR3 spells CATSDASGTNNEQFF. CDR3 bases: TGTGCCACCAGTGATGCTTCCGGGACGAACAATGAGCAGTTCTTC.

The gene calls are TRBV28 and TRBJ2-7, with 10 positions matching TRBD1. Trimming removed 6 bases from V and 0 bases from J; junction bases left unmatched: 5. Germline assignment: CDR1 MDHEN and CDR2 SYDVKM. The CDR3 is 15 residues long. CDR3 sequence reads: CASRATGGPSYEQYF. CDR3 coding DNA: TGTGCCAGCAGGGCGACAGGGGGCCCCTCCTACGAGCAGTACTTC.

This CDR3 is CASSLSRGIDTQYF. In nucleotides, the CDR3 is TGTGCCAGCAGTTTATCGAGGGGTATAGATACGCAGTATTTT. The chain joins TRBV27 to TRBJ2-3; possibly TRBD1 or TRBD2 for D (5 bases each). This CDR3 spans 14 amino acids. Germline V CDR1 and CDR2: MNHEY, SMNVEV (reference sequence). Trimming removed 0 bases from V and 5 bases from J, with 9 bases in between.

As concerns this clonotype: A much larger clone sits a single nucleotide away, making a read error possible. The chain joins TRBV20-1 to TRBJ2-4; D possibly corresponds to TRBD2 (5 bases). This CDR3 comprises 17 residues. CDR1 is DFQATT, CDR2 SNEGSKA, per germline (reference sequence). V lost 7 bases, J lost 2 bases, and 24 bases lay in between. CDR3 protein: CSDPILASPWTKNIQYF. DNA for the CDR3: TGCAGTGACCCGATTCTAGCATCGCCTTGGACCAAAAACATTCAGTACTTC.

J is TRBJ2-2 and V is TRBV28; D remains unclear. CDR3 length: 14 amino acids. Germline V CDR1 and CDR2: MDHEN, SYDVKM. V shed 4 bases and J shed 6 bases, with 12 bases lying between them. In DNA, the CDR3 is TGTGCCAGCAGTTGGGGTAGAACCGCCGGGGAGCTGTTTTTT. It translates to CASSWGRTAGELFF.

This clonotype was found a few times. The genes are TRBV4-1 and TRBJ1-5, with D perhaps TRBD1 (5 bases). From germline, CDR1 is MGHRA and CDR2 YSYEKL. The CDR3 has 18 residues. Trimming shortened V by 0 bases and J by 4 bases, and 19 bases separated the two germline ends. CDR3 coding DNA: TGCGCCAGCAGCCAAGAGAGGTTTTCCCCCGGGGGGAATCAGCCCCAGCATTTT. Translating it yields CASSQERFSPGGNQPQHF.

V is TRBV19 and J is TRBJ2-1; D not certain. The ends were cut back, 1 base at V and 6 bases at J, with 16 bases in the middle. Germline V gene lookup returns CDR1 LNHDA and CDR2 SQIVND (reference sequence). CDR3 length: 16 amino acids. The CDR3 reads CASSIAPAPLINEQFF. The CDR3 bases are TGTGCCAGTAGTATAGCCCCCGCCCCCCTCATCAATGAGCAGTTCTTC.